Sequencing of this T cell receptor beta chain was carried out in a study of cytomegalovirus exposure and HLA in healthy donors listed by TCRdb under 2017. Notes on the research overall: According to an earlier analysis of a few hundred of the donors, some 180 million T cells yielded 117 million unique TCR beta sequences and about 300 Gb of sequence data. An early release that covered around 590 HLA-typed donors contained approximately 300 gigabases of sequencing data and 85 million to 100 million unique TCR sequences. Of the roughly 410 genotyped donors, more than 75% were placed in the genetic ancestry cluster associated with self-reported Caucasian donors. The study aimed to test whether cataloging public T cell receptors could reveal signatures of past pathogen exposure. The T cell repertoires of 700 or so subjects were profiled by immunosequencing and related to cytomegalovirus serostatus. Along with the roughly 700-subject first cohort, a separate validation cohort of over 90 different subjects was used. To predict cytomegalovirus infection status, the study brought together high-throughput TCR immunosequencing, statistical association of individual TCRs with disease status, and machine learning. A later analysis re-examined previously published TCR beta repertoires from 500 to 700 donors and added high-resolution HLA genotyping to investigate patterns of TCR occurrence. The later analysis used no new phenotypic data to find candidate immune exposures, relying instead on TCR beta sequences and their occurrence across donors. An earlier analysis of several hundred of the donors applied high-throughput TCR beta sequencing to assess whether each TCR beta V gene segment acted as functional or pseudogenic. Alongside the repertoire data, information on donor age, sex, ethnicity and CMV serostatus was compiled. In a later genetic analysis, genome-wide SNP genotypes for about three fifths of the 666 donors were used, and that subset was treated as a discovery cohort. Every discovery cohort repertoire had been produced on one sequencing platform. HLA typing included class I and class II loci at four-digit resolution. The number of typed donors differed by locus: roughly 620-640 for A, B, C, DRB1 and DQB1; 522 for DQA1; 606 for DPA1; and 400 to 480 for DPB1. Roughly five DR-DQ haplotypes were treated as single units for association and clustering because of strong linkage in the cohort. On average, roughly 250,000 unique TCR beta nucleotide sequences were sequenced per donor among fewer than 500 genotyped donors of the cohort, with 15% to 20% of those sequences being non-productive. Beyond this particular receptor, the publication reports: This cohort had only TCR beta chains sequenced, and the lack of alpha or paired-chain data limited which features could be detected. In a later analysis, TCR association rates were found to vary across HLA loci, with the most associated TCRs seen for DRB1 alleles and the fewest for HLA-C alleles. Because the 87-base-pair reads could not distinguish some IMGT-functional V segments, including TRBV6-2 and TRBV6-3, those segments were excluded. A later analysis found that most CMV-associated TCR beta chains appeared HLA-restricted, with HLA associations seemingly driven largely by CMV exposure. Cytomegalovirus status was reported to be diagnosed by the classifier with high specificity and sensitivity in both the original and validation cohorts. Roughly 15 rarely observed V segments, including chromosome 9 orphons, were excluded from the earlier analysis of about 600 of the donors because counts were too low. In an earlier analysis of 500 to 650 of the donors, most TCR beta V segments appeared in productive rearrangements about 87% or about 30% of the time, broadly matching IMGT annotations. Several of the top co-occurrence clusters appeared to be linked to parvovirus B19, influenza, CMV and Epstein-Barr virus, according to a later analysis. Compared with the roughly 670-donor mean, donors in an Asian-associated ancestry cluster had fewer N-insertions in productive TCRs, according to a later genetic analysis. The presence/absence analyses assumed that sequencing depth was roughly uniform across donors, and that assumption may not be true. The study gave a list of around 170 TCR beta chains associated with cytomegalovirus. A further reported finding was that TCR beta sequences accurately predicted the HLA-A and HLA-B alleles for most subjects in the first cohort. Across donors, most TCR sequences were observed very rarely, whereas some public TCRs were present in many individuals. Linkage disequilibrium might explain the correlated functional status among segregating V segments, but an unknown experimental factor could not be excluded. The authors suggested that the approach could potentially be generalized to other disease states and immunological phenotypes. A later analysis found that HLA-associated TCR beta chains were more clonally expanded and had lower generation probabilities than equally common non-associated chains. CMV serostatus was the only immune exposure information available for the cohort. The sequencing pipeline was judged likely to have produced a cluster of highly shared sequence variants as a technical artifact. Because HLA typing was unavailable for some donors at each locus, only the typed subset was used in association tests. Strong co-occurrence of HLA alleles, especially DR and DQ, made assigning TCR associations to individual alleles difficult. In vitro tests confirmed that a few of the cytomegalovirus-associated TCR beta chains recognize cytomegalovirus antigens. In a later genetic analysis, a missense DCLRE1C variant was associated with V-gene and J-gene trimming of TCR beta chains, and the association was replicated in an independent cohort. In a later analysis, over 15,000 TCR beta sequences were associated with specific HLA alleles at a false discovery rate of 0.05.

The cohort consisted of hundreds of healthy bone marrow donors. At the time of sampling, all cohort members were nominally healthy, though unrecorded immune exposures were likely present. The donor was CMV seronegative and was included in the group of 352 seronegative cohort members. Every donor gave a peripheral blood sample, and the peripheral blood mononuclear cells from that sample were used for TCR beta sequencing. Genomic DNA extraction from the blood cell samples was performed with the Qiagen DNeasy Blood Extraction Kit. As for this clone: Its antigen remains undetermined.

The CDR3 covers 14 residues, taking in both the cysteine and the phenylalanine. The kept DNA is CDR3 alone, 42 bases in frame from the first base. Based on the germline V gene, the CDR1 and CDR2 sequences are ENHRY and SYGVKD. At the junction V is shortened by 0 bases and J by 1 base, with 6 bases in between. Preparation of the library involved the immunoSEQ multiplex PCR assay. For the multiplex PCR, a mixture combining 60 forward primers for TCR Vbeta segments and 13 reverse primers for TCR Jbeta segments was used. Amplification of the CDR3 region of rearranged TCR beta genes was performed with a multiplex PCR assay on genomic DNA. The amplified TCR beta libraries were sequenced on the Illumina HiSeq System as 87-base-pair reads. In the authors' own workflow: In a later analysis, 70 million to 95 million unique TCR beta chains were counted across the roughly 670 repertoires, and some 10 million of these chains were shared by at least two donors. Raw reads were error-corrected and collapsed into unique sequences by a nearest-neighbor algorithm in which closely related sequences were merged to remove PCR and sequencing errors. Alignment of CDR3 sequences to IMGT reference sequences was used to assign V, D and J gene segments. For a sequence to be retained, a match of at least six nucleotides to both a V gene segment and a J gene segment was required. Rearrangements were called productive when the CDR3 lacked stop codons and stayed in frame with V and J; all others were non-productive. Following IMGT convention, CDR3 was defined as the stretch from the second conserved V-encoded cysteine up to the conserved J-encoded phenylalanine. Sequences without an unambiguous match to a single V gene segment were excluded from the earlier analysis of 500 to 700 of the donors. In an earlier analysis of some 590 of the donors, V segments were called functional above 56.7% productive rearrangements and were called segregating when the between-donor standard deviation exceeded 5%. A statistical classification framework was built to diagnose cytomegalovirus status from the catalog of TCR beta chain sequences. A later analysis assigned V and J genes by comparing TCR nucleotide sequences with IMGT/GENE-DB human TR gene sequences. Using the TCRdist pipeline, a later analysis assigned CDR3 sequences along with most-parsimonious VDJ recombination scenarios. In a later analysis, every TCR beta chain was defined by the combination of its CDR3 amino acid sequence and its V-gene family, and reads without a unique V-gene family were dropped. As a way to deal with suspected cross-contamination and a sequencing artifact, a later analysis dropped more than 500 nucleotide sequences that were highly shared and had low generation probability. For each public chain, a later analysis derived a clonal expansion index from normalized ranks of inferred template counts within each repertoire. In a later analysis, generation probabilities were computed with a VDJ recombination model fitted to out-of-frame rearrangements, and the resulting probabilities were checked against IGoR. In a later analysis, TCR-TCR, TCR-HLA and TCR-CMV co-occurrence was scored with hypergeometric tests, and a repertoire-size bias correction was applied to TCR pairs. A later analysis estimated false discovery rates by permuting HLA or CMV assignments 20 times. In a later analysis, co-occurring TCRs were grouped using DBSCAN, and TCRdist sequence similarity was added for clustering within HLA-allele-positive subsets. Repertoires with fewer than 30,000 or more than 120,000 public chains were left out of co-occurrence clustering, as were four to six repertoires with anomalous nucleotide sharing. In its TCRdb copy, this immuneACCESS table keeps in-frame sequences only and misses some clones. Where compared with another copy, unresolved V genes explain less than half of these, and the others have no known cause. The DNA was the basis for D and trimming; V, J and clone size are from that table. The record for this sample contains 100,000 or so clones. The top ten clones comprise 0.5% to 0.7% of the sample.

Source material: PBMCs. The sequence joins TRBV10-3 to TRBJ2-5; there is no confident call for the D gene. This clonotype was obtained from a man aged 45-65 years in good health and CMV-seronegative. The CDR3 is CAISESGSQETQYF. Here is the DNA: TGTGCCATCAGTGAGTCGGGCAGCCAAGAGACCCAGTACTTC.